This entry lists 3 T cell receptor beta chains sequenced from one sample in a study of T-cell reconstitution after alpha-beta-depleted transplantation in children (TCRdb year 2016). The library came from PCR. These reads were obtained on an Illumina HiSeq 2500. TCR library preparation used molecular barcoding, with unique molecular identifiers applied to normalize quantification of the TCRbeta repertoire. TCRdb reran the public reads through fastp at Q25 and MiXCR, keeping productive beta chains. When rows share a CDR3 protein, they turn into one entry using the most common DNA and genes. The sample includes 70,000 to 100,000 distinct CDR3 sequences, with 12% observed a single time. Of the sample, over 11% is held by the ten largest clones. Here the sequenced sample was PBMCs from the stem cell graft donor, taken from the stem cell graft. Receptors were obtained from a human donor who donated a stem cell graft to a child with inherited bone marrow failure.

The chain is built from TRBV7-2 and TRBJ2-7; D is perhaps TRBD2 (5 bases). The CDR3 loop spans 12 amino acids. V lost 4 bases and J 7 bases, leaving 11 bases between the germline ends. From germline, CDR1 is SGHTA and CDR2 FQGNSA. CDR3: CASSWGALEQYF. DNA of the CDR3: TGTGCCAGCAGCTGGGGAGCCCTTGAGCAGTACTTC.

This clonotype has a count of ten or more. This chain uses TRBV28 with TRBJ2-4; D remains unclear. This CDR3 is built from 15 residues. Per germline, CDR1 MDHEN and CDR2 SYDVKM. V was trimmed by 3 bases and J by 0 bases, leaving 9 bases between them. CDR3 residues: CASSFLQLAKNIQYF. The CDR3 DNA is TGTGCCAGCAGTTTTCTTCAGTTAGCCAAAAACATTCAGTACTTC.

The chain links TRBV11-2 to TRBJ1-1; no clear D gene. Germline-derived CDR1 and CDR2 are SGHAT and FQNNGV. This CDR3 contains 17 residues. V gave up 0 bases and J gave up 0 bases, with 14 bases separating them. DNA of the CDR3: TGTGCCAGCAGCTTAGAATCTACCGGGCCCCTGAACACTGAAGCTTTCTTT. It encodes CASSLESTGPLNTEAFF.